These 10 T cell receptor beta chains came from one sample sequenced in a study of T cell responses to AZD1222 COVID-19 vaccine. Only in-frame clones appear in the TCRdb table, and some are missing; sequencing was by immunoSEQ multiplex PCR. The table includes roughly 180,000 clones, 75% to 90% detected once. The source was peripheral blood, collected on day 0 of AZD1222 vaccination. These receptor sequences come from an adult in good health.

The chain employs TRBV23-1 and TRBJ1-1; maybe TRBD1 (5 bases). TRBV23-1 is assigned to the ORF class and has an uncertain function. Trimming left V 2 bases short and J 1 base short, with 17 bases between. The CDR3 sequence is 17 residues long. The CDR3 DNA reads as TGCGCCAGCAGTCAACTGTCGTTTACAGGAGAGAACACTGAAGCTTTCTTT. This encodes CASSQLSFTGENTEAFF.

The V gene is TRBV5-1, the J gene TRBJ1-5; the D gene is possibly TRBD1 (6 bases). Germline V lookup: CDR1 SGHRS, CDR2 YFSETQ. The CDR3 has 15 residues. Trimming left V 2 bases short and J 7 bases short, with 16 bases between. This CDR3 reads CASSLHQGTGQPQHF. Written as DNA, the CDR3 is TGCGCCAGCAGCTTACACCAGGGGACGGGGCAGCCCCAGCATTTT. The full variable domain, with the rest looked up from reference TRBV5-1 and TRBJ1-5, is KAGVTQTPRYLIKTRGQQVTLSCSPISGHRSVSWYQQTPGQGLQFLFEYFSETQRNKGNFPGRFSGRQFSNSRSEMNVSTLELGDSALYLCASSLHQGTGQPQHFGDGTRLSIL.

This clone was counted between two and nine times. This rearrangement joins TRBV9 to TRBJ1-3, with D unclear. Looked up from germline, CDR1 is SGDLS and CDR2 is YYNGEE. V lost 0 bases to trimming and J lost 0 bases, with 7 bases between them. The CDR3 extends over 15 amino acids. The DNA for the CDR3 is TGTGCCAGCAGCGTAGACGTCTACTCTGGAAACACCATATATTTT. Translating gives CASSVDVYSGNTIYF.

This clone has just one count. In DNA, the CDR3 is TGTGCCAGCAGCGTAGGGCTAGCGGGGACCTCGGCCCAGTACTTC. As protein: CASSVGLAGTSAQYF. J is TRBJ2-5 and V is TRBV9, with 9 bases aligning to TRBD2. CDR1 is SGDLS and CDR2 is YYNGEE in the germline V gene. The CDR3 loop spans 15 amino acids. The V and J ends lost 0 bases and 9 bases, in that order; junction bases with no gene match: 9.

This sequence joins TRBV6-5 and TRBJ2-7; no reliable D call. Germline V CDR1 and CDR2: MNHEY, SVGAGI. V was trimmed by 8 bases and J by 6 bases, leaving 20 bases between them. CDR3 size: 14 residues. This CDR3 reads CASSVGIWNPEQYV. CDR3 nucleotides: TGTGCCAGCTCTGTGGGCATTTGGAATCCCGAGCAGTACGTC.

V usage is TRBV5-1 and J usage is TRBJ1-2; D perhaps matches TRBD1 (5 bases). There are 13 residues in the CDR3. CDR1 and CDR2 from the germline V gene are SGHRS and YFSETQ. The ends were cut back, 6 bases at V and 5 bases at J, with 14 bases in the middle. The CDR3 DNA follows: TGCGCCAGCACCCCCCAGGGACCGTATGGCTACACCTTC. Translated: CASTPQGPYGYTF.

V usage is TRBV5-1 and J usage is TRBJ2-5; 14 nucleotides match TRBD2. There are 15 residues in the CDR3. V lost 4 bases, J lost 6 bases, and 5 bases stayed unmatched. CDR1 and CDR2 from the germline V gene are SGHRS and YFSETQ. CDR3 DNA: TGCGCCAGCAGCGCCGGGACTAGCGGGGGTAAGACCCAGTACTTC. Translation: CASSAGTSGGKTQYF.

This clone showed up just once. The chain is built from TRBV27 and TRBJ2-5; TRBD1 might be the D (6 bases). The CDR3 totals 16 residues. The V gene's germline CDR1 is MNHEY and CDR2 SMNVEV (reference sequence). Trimming stripped 3 bases from V and 1 base from J, with 15 bases between. The CDR3 DNA sequence: TGTGCCAGCAGTTTCTTCTACAGGGCCTCCCAAGAGACCCAGTACTTC. It translates to CASSFFYRASQETQYF.

This clone appeared once. This chain joins TRBV21-1 and TRBJ1-4; the table names TRBD1, a call not compared with the DNA. TRBV21-1 is annotated as a pseudogene. The CDR3 is 15 amino acids. In DNA form, the CDR3 reads TGTGCCAGCAGCGCCTCGGACAGGGGGCTCGGAAAACTGTTTTTT. Encoded protein: CASSASDRGLGKLFF.

The chain recombines TRBV7-9 with TRBJ1-1; a weak D match, TRBD1 (5 bases). The CDR3 is made up of 15 amino acids. CDR1 and CDR2 from the germline V gene are SEHNR and FQNEAQ (reference sequence). With 0 bases removed from V and 10 bases from J, the gap between germline ends came to 18 bases. Here the CDR3 DNA reads TGTGCCAGCAGCTTAGCGCGACCCGGGGCTTCAGGAGCTTTCTTT. This translates into CASSLARPGASGAFF.